This T cell receptor (beta chain) was captured in a study of blood T cell repertoires in COVID-19 (dated by TCRdb to 2018 to 2020). Looking at the study overall: Samples covering the acute and convalescent phases of COVID-19 were provided by collaborators in the United States, Italy and Spain. The prospective study material was composed of cDNA or gDNA derived from T cells, B-cell-depleted T cells, or PBMCs. The repertoires were released in a freely available public database meant as a resource for research on the immune response to SARS-CoV-2. Where available, HLA class I and class II types were taken from metadata supplied by the sample provider and were not determined by assay-based typing. The samples were drawn from the first 160 participants of the ongoing ImmuneRACE study and from more than 1,000 subjects provided by 6 global collaborators. Deeply sampled blood TCRbeta repertoires from subjects exposed to, actively infected with, or recovered from COVID-19 were included in the dataset. Sample metadata almost always included a de-identified subject ID, COVID-19 status, age in years and sex.

Another Seattle source contributed samples from volunteer blood donors who had recovered from COVID-19. Each collaborating institution followed its own protocols to collect whole blood in K2EDTA tubes. Collaborator samples were shipped for TCRbeta analysis as frozen whole blood, isolated PBMCs, or DNA extracted from either sample type. The germline V gene gives CDR1 as LGHNA and CDR2 as YSLEER. The CDR3 covers 18 residues, taking in both the cysteine and the phenylalanine. This entry keeps only the CDR3 DNA: 54 bases, framed from base 1. Trimming costs V 0 bases and J 0 bases, and their ends lie 15 bases apart. The full study reports these points: How much clinical and demographic metadata was included differed by source and by participant, and the metadata was provided uncurated.

TCRbeta CDR3 regions were amplified from genomic DNA by means of the immunoSEQ Assay, a bias-controlled multiplex PCR. The authors processed their data as follows. The number of nucleated cells in each sample was estimated by amplification of reference gene primers within the assay. Sequence reads were collapsed and filtered to measure the absolute abundance of every unique TCRbeta CDR3 rearrangement. For each sample, productive Simpson clonality was calculated by taking the square root of Simpson's diversity index across productive rearrangements. TCRdb took this table from immuneACCESS and kept in-frame rearrangements with V and J called. Such tables lack part of the clones; where checked against another copy, unresolved V genes explain under half of the gap, and the rest is unexplained. V and J calls and clone size come straight from that table; D and trimming were deduced from the DNA. In all, the sample holds 280,000 or so clones, and 70% to 90% of those were seen once. The ten biggest clones cover roughly 6.9% of the sample.

In the case of this clone: It has no known antigen specificity. There are no base qualities to consult, and no much larger clone falls within one base.

The clonotype originates from a woman aged 25 to 45 who had recovered from COVID-19. The receptor chain draws on TRBV4-3 and TRBJ1-3, with the D gene too uncertain to name. The sample taken for sequencing was peripheral blood. The bases are TGCGCCAGCAGCCAAGATTCGGCCAGGTTAGACTCTGGAAACACCATATATTTT. Translated, it gives CASSQDSARLDSGNTIYF.